Detailed here is one T cell receptor (beta chain). Its antigen target is currently unknown. It has no much larger one-base neighbor in the sample; base qualities were not kept. Including cysteine and phenylalanine, the CDR3 has 15 amino acids. The kept DNA is CDR3 alone, 45 bases in frame from the first base. V is reduced by 0 bases and J by 6 bases, leaving a spacing of 11 bases between them. The germline V gene encodes CDR1 LGHNA and CDR2 YSLEER. The library was made by the immunoSEQ multiplex PCR assay. Rearranged TCR beta chain sequences were amplified using the hsTCRB Kit according to the manufacturer's protocol. An Illumina MiSeq was used to sequence the TCRB libraries. The original pipeline was this. The proprietary platform of the kit vendor was used for demultiplexing, trimming and gene mapping. This immuneACCESS table, as held by TCRdb, lists in-frame sequences with V and J called but not all clones. Of the missing ones, under half trace to an unresolved V gene in checked studies; the others have no known cause. D and trimming come from the DNA, and the V and J calls and clone size come from that table. The sample profile shows approximately 57,000 clones; approximately 79% of them were found once. The leading ten clones occupy approximately 3.3% of the sample.

The time point label of this sample denotes: week 5, during vaccination. A 20-mer mutant IDH1 peptide at 300 micrograms in Montanide made up each vaccine dose, which was injected subcutaneously together with topical imiquimod. The donors had newly diagnosed IDH1-mutant astrocytomas of WHO grade 3 or 4 that showed loss of nuclear ATRX. The samples were drawn from NOA16, a multicentre, single-arm, open-label phase I trial in Germany that tested a mutant IDH1 peptide vaccine in humans for the first time. Genomic DNA for TCRB sequencing was extracted from EDTA blood using the DNeasy Blood and Tissue Kit. This sample was included in a study of a mutant IDH1 vaccine in newly diagnosed glioma (TCRdb year 2021). Regarding the study in general: Across visits V03 through V10, patients got a total of eight vaccinations, given in weeks 1, 3, 5, 7, 11, 15, 19 and 23. Vaccination was initiated 4-6 weeks after radiotherapy alone, or concurrently with temozolomide cycles in the chemotherapy-containing groups. Of the approximately 33 treated patients, approximately 62% were male and 37.5% were female, and a mean age of approximately 40 years was recorded. Prior to enrollment, standard therapy consisting of radiotherapy alone, temozolomide alone, or radiochemotherapy with temozolomide had been administered to patients, with the combination being received by most patients. Peripheral blood was drawn at six visits: V03 (baseline), V05, V07, V10, V12 and V13. Longitudinal TCRB deep sequencing was done for about two dozen treated patients, wherever samples were available for exploratory analyses. The research as a whole found: Availability determined which PBMC samples were chosen for TCRB deep sequencing. No apparent relationship was observed between pseudoprogression and alterations in the top peripheral T cell clonotypes detected by TCRB sequencing. The authors noted that analyses of patient blood samples could not be reproduced because of sample limitations. Immune responses induced by the vaccine were seen in 90% to 95% of patients across multiple MHC alleles.

The input for sequencing was PBMCs, taken from a glioma patient whose treatment included an IDH1 peptide vaccine. The receptor was derived from a woman in her late teens or twenties with glioma. Some clones in this sample may be carry-over from other donors' samples. Rearrangement joined TRBV4-3 to TRBJ2-2; the best D guess is TRBD2, with 6 bases matching. The DNA sequence is as follows: TGCGCCAGCAGCCAAGATCCGGCGGGGCCCGGGGAGCTGTTTTTT. Its translation reads: CASSQDPAGPGELFF.